This T cell receptor beta chain was captured by sequencing in a study of blood T cell repertoires in COVID-19 (dated by TCRdb to 2019 to 2021). Broadly, across the study: Samples from collaborators originated in the United States, Italy and Spain and spanned both the acute and convalescent phases of COVID-19. The material from the prospective study consisted of cDNA or gDNA derived from T cells, B-cell-depleted T cells, or PBMCs. Subjects who had been exposed to COVID-19, were actively infected with it, or had recovered from it provided the deeply sampled blood TCRbeta repertoires that made up the dataset. Where available, HLA class I and class II types were obtained from metadata supplied by the sample provider rather than from assay-based typing. A freely available public database, intended as a resource for researchers studying the immune response to SARS-CoV-2, is where the repertoires were released. Samples came from the ongoing ImmuneRACE study (first 160 participants) plus 1,254 subjects from 6 global collaborators. Nearly every sample came with metadata listing a de-identified subject ID, COVID-19 status, age in years and sex.

CDR1 GTSNPN and CDR2 SVGIG were looked up in the germline V gene (reference sequence). Trimmed from V: 3 bases; trimmed from J: 2 bases; junction bases lacking a gene match: 3. The CDR3 runs 14 residues from the cysteine to the phenylalanine. Solely the CDR3 DNA is kept, with 42 bases framed from the first base. Here is what the overall study found, with its caveats: How much clinical and demographic metadata was included differed by source and by participant, and the metadata was provided uncurated.

TCRbeta CDR3 regions were amplified from genomic DNA using the immunoSEQ Assay, a bias-controlled multiplex PCR. Per the source publication's procedure: The number of nucleated cells in each sample was estimated by amplification of reference gene primers within the assay. To quantify the absolute abundance of each unique TCRbeta CDR3 rearrangement, sequence reads were collapsed and filtered. Productive Simpson clonality was computed per sample as the square root of Simpson's diversity index over productive rearrangements. As stored in TCRdb, this immuneACCESS dataset retains in-frame rearrangements with V and J assigned. A fraction of the clones does not appear; measured against another copy, unresolved V genes explain less than half of the discrepancy, and the remainder lacks a known reason. The V and J calls and the clone size are those of that table, but D and trimming were determined from the DNA. The sample table records some 200,000 clones; roughly four fifths of these occur just once. The top ten constitute approximately 12% of the sample.

Each collaborating institution followed its own protocols to collect whole blood in K2EDTA tubes. For TCRbeta analysis, collaborators shipped samples in one of three forms: frozen whole blood, isolated PBMCs, or DNA extracted from either of those sample types. In the case of this clone: The antigen it binds to is not known. Base qualities are not provided; no much larger clone lies one nucleotide away.

The receptor was derived from a woman in her thirties or forties with acute or convalescent COVID-19. This receptor chain uses TRBV30 and TRBJ1-1, with TRBD1 matching 10 junction bases. The sequenced material came from peripheral blood. The sequenced DNA: TGTGCCTGGAGGGGACAGGGGTTTAACACTGAAGCTTTCTTT. It translates as CAWRGQGFNTEAFF.